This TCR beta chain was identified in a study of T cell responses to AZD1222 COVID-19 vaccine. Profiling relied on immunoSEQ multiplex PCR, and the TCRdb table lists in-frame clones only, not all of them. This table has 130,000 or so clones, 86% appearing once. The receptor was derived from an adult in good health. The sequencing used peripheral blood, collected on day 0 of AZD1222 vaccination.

CDR3 in DNA: TGCAGCGTTGAAGATTATCTTACAGGGTATAACTATGGCTACACCTTC. It is translated as CSVEDYLTGYNYGYTF. The V call is TRBV29-1, the J call TRBJ1-2; D may be TRBD1 (6 bases). CDR1 and CDR2 (germline): SQVTM, ANQGSEA. Deletions cut 0 bases from V and 1 base from J, with 15 bases between. The CDR3 totals 16 residues.